The present T cell receptor (beta chain) was sequenced within a study of post-analysis software for immune sequencing data. About the study: Recorded subtypes: relapsing-remitting, secondary progressive, progressive-relapsing; some patients unannotated. Overall study results and limits: The authors found that F measure strongly co-clustered same-batch samples. Diversity measured as normalized Chao1 was significantly lower in multiple sclerosis patients than in controls.

As concerns this clonotype: Its antigen is not known.

Tagging with unique molecular identifiers was a feature of the TCR beta cDNA libraries. The T cell input of about 1 to 10 million gave 400,000 to 500,000 cDNA molecules. TCRdb re-derived calls from the PCR reads in MiXCR, one entry per CDR3 protein. Among some 700,000 distinct CDR3 sequences listed, 59% were seen once. The clonotype originates from a girl aged 2-10 years with multiple sclerosis. The sequenced sample consisted of blood.

The chain's CDR3 is CASSEWGLAGKNEQFF. CDR3 nucleotide sequence: TGTGCCAGCAGTGAATGGGGACTAGCGGGAAAGAATGAGCAGTTCTTC. The chain employs TRBV6-1 and TRBJ2-1, with TRBD2 matching over 13 bases. V lost 2 bases, J lost 7 bases, and 5 bases stayed unmatched. The V gene's germline CDR1 is MNHNS and CDR2 SASEGT. The CDR3 is 16 amino acids.